The following is a T cell receptor (beta chain) sequence with its context. Antigen specificity is unknown. The data are from a study of cytomegalovirus exposure and HLA in healthy donors. Study outcomes and limitations: About 87% or about 30% of the time was how often most TCR beta V segments were productive, according to an earlier analysis. According to a later analysis, donors in an Asian-associated ancestry cluster reportedly had fewer N-insertions than the approximately 670-donor mean.

Germline V lookup: CDR1 SGDLS, CDR2 YYNGEE. V was cut by 4 bases and J by 7 bases, with 12 bases left in between. The CDR3 spans 13 residues. The PCR ran on 60 Vbeta and 13 Jbeta primers. Profiling relied on immunoSEQ multiplex PCR, and the TCRdb table lists in-frame clones only, not all of them. The sample has 90,000 to 130,000 clones. Sequencing was performed on PBMCs. The chain employs TRBV9 and TRBJ1-3; D is unclear. The sequence was obtained from a man younger than 40 in good health and CMV-seronegative. The CDR3 nucleotides are TGTGCCAGCAGCCTAAGACTTGCGAACACCATATATTTT. Translating gives CASSLRLANTIYF.